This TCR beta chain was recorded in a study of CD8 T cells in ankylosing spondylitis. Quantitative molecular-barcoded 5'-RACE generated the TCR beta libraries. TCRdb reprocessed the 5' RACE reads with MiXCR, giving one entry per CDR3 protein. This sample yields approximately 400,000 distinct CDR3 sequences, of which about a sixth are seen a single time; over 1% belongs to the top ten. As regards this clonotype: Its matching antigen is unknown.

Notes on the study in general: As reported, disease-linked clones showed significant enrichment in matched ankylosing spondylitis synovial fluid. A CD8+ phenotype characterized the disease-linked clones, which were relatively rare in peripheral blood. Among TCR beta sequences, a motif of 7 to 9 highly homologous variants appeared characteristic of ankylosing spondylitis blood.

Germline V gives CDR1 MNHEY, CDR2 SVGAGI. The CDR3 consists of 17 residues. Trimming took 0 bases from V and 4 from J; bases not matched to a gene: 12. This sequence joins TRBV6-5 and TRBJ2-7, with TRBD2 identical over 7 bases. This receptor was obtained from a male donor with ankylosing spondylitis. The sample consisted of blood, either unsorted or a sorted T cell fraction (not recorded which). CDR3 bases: TGTGCCAGCAGTTACTCGGCCGCAGGGCAGGGAGGGTACGAGCAGTACTTC. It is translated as CASSYSAAGQGGYEQYF.